This T cell receptor (beta chain) stems from a study of blood T cells in healthy people across ages. Points from the study as a whole: Per million T cells, TCR beta diversity dropped about linearly as age rose.

Next came a second PCR, run for about 6 to 12 cycles, which used a sample-barcoded 5' primer along with a J-beta primer mix. TCRdb ran MiXCR on the 5' RACE reads and lists one entry per CDR3 protein. The repertoire consists of approximately 830,000 distinct CDR3 sequences, with approximately 65% occurring once and the leading ten covering roughly a quarter. Trimming removed 4 bases at V and 12 bases at J, with 13 bases between. The CDR3 extends over 12 amino acids. Germline V lookup: CDR1 SEHNR, CDR2 FQNEAQ (reference sequence). Of note for this clonotype: Its antigen is as yet unknown.

No fewer than 6 million PBMCs went into each sample. No fewer than 5.5 micrograms of total RNA were isolated from every sample. This sequence originates from a young man in good health. The sequenced sample consisted of blood. This rearrangement joins TRBV7-9 to TRBJ1-5; maybe TRBD1 (6 bases). The CDR3 sequence: CASSSPGAVQHF. The CDR3 coding sequence is TGTGCCAGCAGCTCCCCGGGGGCGGTCCAGCATTTT.